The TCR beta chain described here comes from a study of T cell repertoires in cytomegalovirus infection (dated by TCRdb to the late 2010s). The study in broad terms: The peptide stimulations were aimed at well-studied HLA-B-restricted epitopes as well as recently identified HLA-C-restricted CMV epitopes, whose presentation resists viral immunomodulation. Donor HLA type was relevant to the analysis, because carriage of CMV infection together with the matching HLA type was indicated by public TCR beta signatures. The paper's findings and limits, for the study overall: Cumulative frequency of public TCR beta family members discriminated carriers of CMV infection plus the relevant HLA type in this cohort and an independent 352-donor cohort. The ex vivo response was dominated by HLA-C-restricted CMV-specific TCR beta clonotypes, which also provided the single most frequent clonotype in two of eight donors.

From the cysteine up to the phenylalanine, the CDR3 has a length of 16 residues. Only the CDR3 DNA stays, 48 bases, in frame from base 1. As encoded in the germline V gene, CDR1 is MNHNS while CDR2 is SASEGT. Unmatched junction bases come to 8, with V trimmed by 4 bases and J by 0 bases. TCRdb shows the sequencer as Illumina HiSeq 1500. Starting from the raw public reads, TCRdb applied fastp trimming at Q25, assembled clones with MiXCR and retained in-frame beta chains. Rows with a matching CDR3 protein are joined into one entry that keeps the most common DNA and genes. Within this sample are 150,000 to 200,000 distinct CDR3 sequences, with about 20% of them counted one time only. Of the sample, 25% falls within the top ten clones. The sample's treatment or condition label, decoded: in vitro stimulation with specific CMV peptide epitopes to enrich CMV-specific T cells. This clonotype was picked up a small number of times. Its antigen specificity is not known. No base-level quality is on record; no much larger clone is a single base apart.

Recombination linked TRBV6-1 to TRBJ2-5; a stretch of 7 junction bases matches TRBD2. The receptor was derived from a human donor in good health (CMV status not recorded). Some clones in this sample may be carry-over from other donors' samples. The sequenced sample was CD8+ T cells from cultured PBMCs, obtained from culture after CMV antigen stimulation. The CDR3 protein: CASSGETSVYQETQYF. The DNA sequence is TGTGCCAGCAGTGGCGAAACTAGCGTGTACCAAGAGACCCAGTACTTC.